The T cell receptor beta chain described here comes from a study of T cells in tuberculosis. Study-wide background: IGRA-negative adolescents, IGRA-positive adolescents with latent tuberculosis and adults with active tuberculosis formed this South African cohort. Samples predate treatment or fall within its first 7 days. The study, taken as a whole, reports: GMM-specific TCRs were nearer to active tuberculosis alpha repertoires, suggesting expansion. Active tuberculosis patients had shorter CDR3-alpha; the beta difference was nonsignificant.

CDR1 is ENHRY and CDR2 is SYGVKD in the germline V gene. V lost 0 bases and J 1 base, leaving 12 bases between the germline ends. This CDR3 comprises 16 residues. A remark on this clone: Antigen unknown.

The protocol was immunoSEQ multiplex PCR, while the TCRdb copy is restricted to in-frame clones and leaves out a portion. Altogether approximately 46,000 clones are present, nearly 95% being singletons, with the ten largest covering about 1.5%. Time point specified: new active TB diagnosis, blood taken before or within 7 days of starting treatment. This rearrangement joins TRBV10-3 to TRBJ2-5; D is perhaps TRBD1 (6 bases). Material: PBMCs, obtained at tuberculosis diagnosis. The source is an adult with tuberculosis. The CDR3 region has the DNA TGTGCCATCAGTGAGTCCCAACAGGGCAGCCAAGAGACCCAGTACTTC. Its protein is CAISESQQGSQETQYF.